The present entry profiles one T cell receptor (beta chain) with its context. Its cognate antigen is unknown. Trimming pared 6 bases from V and 3 bases from J, leaving 17 bases between. Germline V gives CDR1 MNHNS, CDR2 SASEGT. The CDR3 totals 16 residues. PCR used 60 Vbeta primers and 13 Jbeta primers. Produced via immunoSEQ multiplex PCR; TCRdb's table is partial and in-frame only. The table lists over 70,000 clones, 74% of them singletons, with under 25% in the top ten. This sample was included in a study of cytomegalovirus exposure and HLA in healthy donors. Study context: Among about 179 million T cells, an earlier analysis found roughly 110 million unique TCR beta sequences. Of 300 to 500 genotyped donors, roughly 81% clustered with self-reported Caucasian donors.

Overall study results and limits: Overall, approximately 180 TCR beta chains were annotated as cytomegalovirus-associated. In a later analysis, parvovirus B19, influenza, CMV and Epstein-Barr virus appeared linked to several top co-occurrence clusters.

This chain links TRBV6-1 with TRBJ2-2, with TRBD2 as a possible D gene (7 bases). The sequence derives from a man in his thirties or forties in good health and CMV-seropositive. The sequenced material came from PBMCs. The chain's CDR3 is CASREWGGPYTGELFF. DNA of the CDR3: TGTGCCAGCAGGGAATGGGGGGGGCCCTACACCGGGGAGCTGTTTTTT.